This is a list of T cell receptor beta chains from one sample in a study of blood T cell repertoires in COVID-19. Generated by immunoSEQ multiplex PCR, the TCRdb table keeps only in-frame clones and is missing some. The table records 330,000 or so clones, more than 70% of them present only once. Material: peripheral blood. The origin of the receptors is a woman in her sixties or seventies with COVID-19, enrolled during active disease. Both conserved end residues are part of each CDR3. D genes are given only for firm matches. Not every row has a clone size; where given, it reads once, few, many or a size class.

j_call d_call clone_size v_call cdr3_nt cdr3_aa
TRBJ1-4 TRBD1 few TRBV5-1 TGCGCCAGCAGCCTTACCCGGGACAGGGTTTACGAAAAACTGTTTTTT CASSLTRDRVYEKLFF
TRBJ1-4 - - TRBV6-5 TGTGCCAGCAGATCCGCTACGGAAAAACTGTTTTTT CASRSATEKLFF
TRBJ1-1 - few TRBV6-1 TGTGCCAGCAGTGAATACGACTTGAACACTGAAGCTTTCTTT CASSEYDLNTEAFF
TRBJ2-7 - - TRBV3-1/TRBV3-2 TGTGCCAGCAGTGCAGGGTGGGAGCAGTACTTC CASSAGWEQYF
TRBJ2-2 - - TRBV7-9 TGTGCCAGCAGCTGGGAGGTTATGGTCGGGGAGCTGTTTTTT CASSWEVMVGELFF
TRBJ1-1 - - TRBV6-5 TGTGCCAGCAACCAGAGGGTCGGCACTGAAGCTTTCTTT CASNQRVGTEAFF
TRBJ1-2 - - TRBV19 TGTGCCAGTACTATGGGTCCAGGACATAACTATGGCTACACCTTC CASTMGPGHNYGYTF
TRBJ2-4 TRBD1 - TRBV19 TGTGCCAGTAGTAAACGGACAGGGGAAAACATTCAGTACTTC CASSKRTGENIQYF
TRBJ1-2 - - TRBV5-6 TGTGCCAGCAGCTTGGTCGGGGGGGAGCGAGGCTACACCTTC CASSLVGGERGYTF
TRBJ1-1 - - TRBV6-5 TGTGCCAGCAGTTACTCGAGACAGTCCATGAACACTGAAGCTTTCTTT CASSYSRQSMNTEAFF
TRBJ1-4 - - TRBV19 TGTGCCAGTAGTTTCGCAGGAAATGAAAAACTGTTTTTT CASSFAGNEKLFF
TRBJ2-5 - - TRBV5-1 TGCGCCAGCAGTTTTGGTAGTGGGGGCGCGGAGACCCAGTACTTC CASSFGSGGAETQYF
TRBJ1-1 - - TRBV28 TGTGCCAGCAGTTTACTCTTTGGGGGCGAAGCTTTCTTT CASSLLFGGEAFF
TRBJ2-7 TRBD1 - TRBV7-3 TGTGCCAGCAGCGGGGGACAGGGGAGCTCCTACGAGCAGTACTTC CASSGGQGSSYEQYF
TRBJ1-1 - - TRBV9 TGTGCCAGCAGCGTATTACAAATGAACACTGAAGCTTTCTTT CASSVLQMNTEAFF
TRBJ1-1 TRBD1 - TRBV28 TGTGCCAGCAGTTTGGGACAGGGGGCGGAAGTAGCTTTCTTT CASSLGQGAEVAFF
TRBJ2-5 TRBD2 - TRBV4-1 TGCGCCAGCAGCCAAGATATCTCGGGGGGGGTCCGGGAGACCCAGTACTTC CASSQDISGGVRETQYF
TRBJ1-5 - - TRBV2 TGTGCCAGCAAGCTTTCGGACGGGGGTTATCAGCCCCAGCATTTT CASKLSDGGYQPQHF
TRBJ1-6 - once TRBV9 TGTGCCAGCAGCGTAGAATCACAGCAACCCAATTCACCCCTCCACTTT CASSVESQQPNSPLHF
TRBJ2-3 TRBD2 - TRBV2 TGTGCCAGCAGTGACCGGGGGGGTTCCGCAGATACGCAGTATTTT CASSDRGGSADTQYF
TRBJ2-1 TRBD2 few TRBV9 TGTGCCAGCAGCGTAGGAGCGGGGAGGTTCAATGAGCAGTTCTTC CASSVGAGRFNEQFF
TRBJ1-5 - few TRBV6-4 TGTGCCAACCCCGCAGGGGTGAATTTTTATAGCAATCAGCCCCAGCATTTT CANPAGVNFYSNQPQHF
TRBJ2-2 - - TRBV5-1 TGCGCCAGCAGCTTCACTCCGGGCACCGGGGAGCTGTTTTTT CASSFTPGTGELFF